The present T cell receptor beta chain was sequenced within a study of radiotherapy plus CTLA-4 blockade in lung cancer. Study information: Roughly 17% of enrolled patients responded objectively, and about 30% had disease control.

The CDR3 sequence is 11 residues long. The germline V gene encodes CDR1 MNHEY and CDR2 SVGAGI. Deletions cut 2 bases from V and 8 bases from J, with 6 bases between. As for this clone: Its cognate antigen is unknown.

Regarding the study as a whole: In blood, after radiotherapy plus ipilimumab, tumor-derived TCR clones expanded. Early blood T cell clone dynamics, with interferon-beta, were reported to best predict response.

TCRdb keeps only in-frame clones here, not all; method: immunoSEQ multiplex PCR. The repertoire has approximately 75,000 clones, roughly three quarters of them found once; the top ten carry 7% to 8%. Material: peripheral blood, obtained from a patient treated with radiotherapy plus ipilimumab. The clonotype originates from a human donor with non-small cell lung cancer who had a complete response to radiotherapy plus ipilimumab. V and J are TRBV6-5 and TRBJ1-1; no definite D call. CDR3 sequence (DNA): TGTGCCAGCAGTTACGGTGCCGAAGCTTTCTTT. This translates into CASSYGAEAFF.